Many counts were recorded for the clone carrying this T cell receptor (beta chain). Its target is not known. These data are taken from a study of T cell repertoires in cytomegalovirus infection. Study-level background: CMV epitopes used comprised recently identified HLA-C-restricted ones and well-studied HLA-B-restricted ones. Shared public TCR beta signatures pointed to both CMV infection and a matching HLA type.

TCRdb recomputed calls from the reads with MiXCR, one row per CDR3 protein. The repertoire consists of roughly 920,000 distinct CDR3 sequences, with approximately 32% occurring once and the leading ten covering 13%. General study findings and limits: HLA-C-restricted, CMV-specific TCR beta clonotypes were dominant ex vivo.

V was cut by 0 bases and J by 2 bases, with 3 bases left in between. Germline V gene lookup returns CDR1 SGHTA and CDR2 FQGNSA. This CDR3 has 13 amino acids. This material consisted of cultured CD8+ T cells from PBMCs, taken from culture after CMV antigen stimulation. The receptor was derived from a human donor in good health (CMV status not recorded). Some clones in this sample may be carry-over from other donors' samples. The chain is built from TRBV7-2 and TRBJ2-3; D gene unclear. The CDR3 DNA is TGTGCCAGCAGCTTAGCCTTCACAGATACGCAGTATTTT. This encodes CASSLAFTDTQYF.